Below, 29 T cell receptor beta chains from the same sample are listed, as sequenced in a study of blood T cell repertoires in COVID-19. Some clones are missing from TCRdb's copy, which holds only in-frame ones; the method was immunoSEQ multiplex PCR. The sample lists 250,000 or so clones, about 89% occurring once. Sequenced sample: peripheral blood. These receptors were taken from a middle-aged woman who had recovered from COVID-19.

This clone occurred a few times. This chain links TRBV4-1 with TRBJ1-2, with D hard to call. Deletions cut 0 bases from V and 4 bases from J, with 12 bases between. The CDR3 is made up of 15 amino acids. Per germline, CDR1 MGHRA and CDR2 YSYEKL. CDR3 residues: CASSQEMRQIYGYTF. The CDR3 DNA follows: TGCGCCAGCAGCCAAGAGATGCGGCAGATCTATGGCTACACCTTC.

This chain connects TRBV4-2 to TRBJ1-2; the match to TRBD1 covers 8 bases. The CDR3 is 14 amino acids. With 2 bases clipped from V and 3 bases from J, the junction kept 2 bases outside the gene matches. Germline V lookup: CDR1 LGHNA, CDR2 YNFKEQ. The CDR3 spells CASSQKDRDYGYTF. In nucleotides, the CDR3 is TGTGCCAGCAGCCAAAAGGACAGGGACTATGGCTACACCTTC.

The chain is built from TRBV7-7 and TRBJ1-5, with a possible D match to TRBD1 (6 bases). This CDR3 is built from 12 residues. Germline assignment: CDR1 SSHAT and CDR2 FNYEAQ (reference sequence). Trimming cost V 10 bases and J 6 bases, with 13 bases left between them. DNA of the CDR3: TGTGCCACCTTGAGGGGGTGTCAGCCCCAGCATTTT. Translating gives CATLRGCQPQHF.

The chain has TRBV4-3 and TRBJ2-1; TRBD2 is a possible D gene (6 bases). This CDR3 has 17 residues. CDR1 is LGHNA, CDR2 YSLEER, per germline. Trimming removed 0 bases from V and 4 bases from J, with 16 bases in between. CDR3 residues: CASSQESNFGGYNEQFF. CDR3 nucleotides: TGCGCCAGCAGCCAAGAGAGTAACTTCGGGGGTTACAATGAGCAGTTCTTC.

The rearrangement joins TRBV4-1 to TRBJ1-2; 10 bases match TRBD1. V trimming: 4 bases; J trimming: 2 bases; junction bases outside the gene matches: 4. The CDR3 has 15 amino acids. Looked up from germline, CDR1 is MGHRA and CDR2 is YSYEKL. DNA for the CDR3: TGCGCCAGCAGCCTCCTGGACAGGGGGAACTATGGCTACACCTTC. Translated, it gives CASSLLDRGNYGYTF.

This clone was detected once. The genes are TRBV7-2 and TRBJ1-1; D possibly corresponds to TRBD1 (6 bases). Deletions cut 0 bases from V and 4 bases from J, with 9 bases between. In germline, CDR1 is SGHTA, CDR2 FQGNSA. The CDR3 extends over 14 amino acids. For the CDR3, the DNA is TGTGCCAGCAGCTTAGCTGGGGGCCCCACTGAAGCTTTCTTT. Amino acid sequence: CASSLAGGPTEAFF.

J is TRBJ1-3 and V is TRBV18, with 7 bases aligning to TRBD1. Germline values: CDR1 KGHSH, CDR2 LQKENI. The CDR3 spans 15 residues. J was trimmed by 4 bases and V by 6 bases; bases with no gene match: 9. In nucleotides, the CDR3 is TGTGCCAGCTCGCGGGGGGACAGCCTCGGAAACACCATATATTTT. This sequence encodes CASSRGDSLGNTIYF.

The chain couples TRBV9 to TRBJ2-5, with 12 bases identical to TRBD2. CDR1 is SGDLS and CDR2 is YYNGEE in the germline V gene. The V gene end was trimmed by 4 bases and the J gene end by 4 bases; junction bases not matched to a gene: 14. This CDR3 comprises 18 residues. The CDR3 DNA reads TGTGCCAGCAGCCTCACTGGACTAGCGGGGCGCAGAGGAGAGACCCAGTACTTC. Translation: CASSLTGLAGRRGETQYF.

The chain recombines TRBV7-6 with TRBJ1-1; TRBD1 might be the D (6 bases). Trimming left V 0 bases short and J 0 bases short, with 14 bases between. The CDR3 covers 17 residues. Germline loops: CDR1 SGHVS, CDR2 FNYEAQ. This CDR3 is CASSLASFQGMNTEAFF. The CDR3 nucleotides read TGTGCCAGCAGCTTAGCAAGTTTTCAGGGGATGAACACTGAAGCTTTCTTT. The full variable domain, with the rest looked up from reference TRBV7-6 and TRBJ1-1, is GAGVSQSPRYKVTKRGQDVALRCDPISGHVSLYWYRQALGQGPEFLTYFNYEAQQDKSGLPNDRFSAERPEGSISTLTIQRTEQRDSAMYRCASSLASFQGMNTEAFFGQGTRLTVV.

The rearrangement uses TRBV7-2 and TRBJ1-2, with 8 bases matching TRBD1. Germline CDR1 and CDR2: SGHTA and FQGNSA. This CDR3 is built from 15 residues. V dropped 2 bases and J dropped 4; count of bases not matched to a gene: 6. DNA of the CDR3: TGTGCCAGCAGCTTAAATCAGGGGGCAACCTATGGCTACACCTTC. Amino acids: CASSLNQGATYGYTF.

The rearrangement links TRBV18 to TRBJ1-2, with a possible D match to TRBD1 (6 bases). CDR1 and CDR2 from the germline V gene are KGHSH and LQKENI. There are 15 residues in the CDR3. The V gene lost 2 bases and the J gene lost 5 bases, with 15 bases spanning the gap. The CDR3 nucleotides are TGTGCCAGCTCACCAGGTCCGGACAGCGTATATGGCTACACCTTC. Encoded protein: CASSPGPDSVYGYTF.

The chain has TRBV5-4 and TRBJ1-6, with a possible D match to TRBD1 (6 bases). Trimming cost V 5 bases and J 10 bases, with 13 bases left between them. Per the germline V gene, CDR1 is SGHNT and CDR2 is YYREEE (reference sequence). This CDR3 has 13 amino acids. This chain's CDR3 is CASRRAGVSPLHF. The CDR3 DNA reads TGTGCCAGCAGGCGGGCAGGGGTGTCACCCCTCCACTTT.

The chain carries TRBV18 and TRBJ1-2; 7 bases are a match to TRBD1. The CDR3 is made up of 15 amino acids. The trim removed 0 bases at V and 2 bases at J, leaving 3 bases unmatched. CDR1 and CDR2 (germline): KGHSH, LQKENI. The CDR3 coding sequence is TGTGCCAGCTCACCACCCTTGACAGGGAACTATGGCTACACCTTC. Its translation: CASSPPLTGNYGYTF.

The chain is built from TRBV28 and TRBJ2-7, with D unresolved. CDR1 and CDR2 from the germline V gene are MDHEN and SYDVKM. V was cut by 7 bases and J by 2 bases, with 9 bases left in between. This CDR3 has 12 amino acids. CDR3 nucleotide sequence: TGTGCCAGCACCTCGTCGGCCTACGAGCAGTACTTC. This sequence encodes CASTSSAYEQYF.

This clone came up a few times. This chain joins TRBV4-1 and TRBJ2-7, with D possibly matching TRBD2 (5 bases). CDR3 length: 13 residues. V lost 0 bases and J lost 7, with 10 bases in between. CDR1 MGHRA and CDR2 YSYEKL come from the germline V gene. CDR3 DNA: TGCGCCAGCAGCCAAGATAATTCGGGGGAGCAGTACTTC. This gives the protein CASSQDNSGEQYF.

V gene TRBV7-9 combines with J gene TRBJ1-1; D not resolved. Trimming took 8 bases from V and 1 from J, leaving 11 bases between them. The CDR3 length is 13 residues. The V gene's germline CDR1 is SEHNR and CDR2 FQNEAQ (reference sequence). For the CDR3, the DNA is TGTGCCAGCGGTTTAGGCGGGAACACTGAAGCTTTCTTT. Translating gives CASGLGGNTEAFF.

The rearrangement uses TRBV7-9 and TRBJ2-7, with D possibly TRBD2 on 7 matching bases. From germline, CDR1 is SEHNR and CDR2 FQNEAQ (reference sequence). The CDR3 consists of 15 residues. The V end lost 3 bases, the J end lost 2 bases, and 14 bases lay between the germline ends. The CDR3, as DNA: TGTGCCAGCAGCTTTGGGGGGGGCAAACCCTACGAGCAGTACTTC. This sequence encodes CASSFGGGKPYEQYF.

This chain connects TRBV6-4 to TRBJ2-3; 11 nucleotides align to TRBD2. The germline gives CDR1 MRHNA, CDR2 SNTAGT. The CDR3 is 16 amino acids. The J segment lost 9 bases and the V segment lost 2 bases, leaving 10 bases of the junction unmatched. For the CDR3, the DNA is TGTGCCAGCAGTGACGGAGTAGCGGGGGGGCCTGAGACGCAGTATTTT. Translation gives CASSDGVAGGPETQYF.

The chain couples TRBV11-2 to TRBJ2-7, with 12 bases identical to TRBD2. This CDR3 is 15 amino acids long. Germline V gives CDR1 SGHAT, CDR2 FQNNGV. Unmatched junction bases numbered 5, after V lost 5 bases and J lost 3 bases. CDR3: CASSQGTSGYYEQYF. CDR3 sequence (DNA): TGTGCCAGCAGCCAAGGGACTAGCGGGTACTACGAGCAGTACTTC.

The rearrangement uses TRBV23-1 and TRBJ1-4; tentatively, D is TRBD1 (5 bases). TRBV23-1 is identified as an open reading frame with a role that is uncertain. This CDR3 contains 14 residues. Trimming removed 3 bases at V and 4 bases at J, with 9 bases between. The CDR3 DNA is TGCGCCAGCAGTCATCCCGACAGTAATGAAAAACTGTTTTTT. Its protein product is CASSHPDSNEKLFF.

The chain combines TRBV25-1 with TRBJ1-2, with 10 bases that match TRBD1. The ends lost 1 base at V and 6 bases at J; junction bases unmatched: 8. The CDR3 extends over 16 amino acids. The V gene's germline CDR1 is MGHDK and CDR2 SYGVNS. The CDR3 is CASSESLDRGMNGYTF. DNA for the CDR3: TGTGCCAGCAGTGAATCGTTGGACAGGGGGATGAATGGCTACACCTTC.

The table lists this clone with a count of one. The chain carries TRBV20-1 and TRBJ1-3; D unresolved. The CDR3 totals 10 residues. The ends were cut back, 5 bases at V and 4 bases at J, with 3 bases in the middle. Germline-derived CDR1 and CDR2 are DFQATT and SNEGSKA (reference sequence). The CDR3 loop is CSALGNTIYF. The CDR3 DNA reads as TGCAGTGCTCTAGGAAACACCATATATTTT.

The chain combines TRBV6-5 with TRBJ1-2; 8 nucleotides agree with TRBD1. The J segment lost 8 bases and the V segment lost 6 bases, leaving 8 bases of the junction unmatched. Per germline, CDR1 MNHEY and CDR2 SVGAGI. This CDR3 comprises 13 residues. CDR3 sequence (DNA): TGTGCCAGCAGGGACAGGGATCCGCTCGGCTACACCTTC. Translating gives CASRDRDPLGYTF.

This chain uses TRBV6-5 with TRBJ2-1; a possible D gene is TRBD2 (5 bases). The CDR3 has 14 amino acids. V lost 4 bases and J 5 bases, leaving 12 bases between the germline ends. Germline V gives CDR1 MNHEY, CDR2 SVGAGI. CDR3 residues: CASSSSGLDNEQFF. The CDR3 nucleotides read TGTGCCAGCAGTTCGTCAGGACTGGACAATGAGCAGTTCTTC.

J is TRBJ1-1 and V is TRBV29-1; 7 bases align to TRBD1. Germline CDR1 and CDR2: SQVTM and ANQGSEA. Losses at the gene ends were 5 bases for V and 6 bases for J; bases not matched to a gene: 6. The CDR3 contains 12 residues. The CDR3 sequence is CSVKQGKSEAFF. The CDR3, as DNA: TGCAGCGTTAAACAGGGGAAATCTGAAGCTTTCTTT.

The chain couples TRBV18 to TRBJ2-3; no reliable D call. The CDR3 extends over 15 amino acids. V lost 0 bases, J lost 1 base, and 8 bases lay in between. Germline V CDR1 and CDR2: KGHSH, LQKENI. CDR3 in DNA: TGTGCCAGCTCACCACCTTCTGGCCGCACAGATACGCAGTATTTT. It codes for CASSPPSGRTDTQYF.

The V and J genes are TRBV24-1 and TRBJ2-2; 8 positions match TRBD1. This CDR3 has 14 amino acids. Trimming removed 4 bases from V and 6 bases from J; junction bases left unmatched: 3. Germline loops: CDR1 KGHDR, CDR2 SFDVKD. CDR3 sequence: CATSDNRGAGELFF. CDR3 sequence (DNA): TGTGCCACCAGTGACAACAGGGGGGCCGGGGAGCTGTTTTTT.

CDR3 region: CAWSSGRGYGYTF. In DNA, the CDR3 is TGTGCCTGGAGTAGTGGCAGGGGGTATGGCTACACCTTC. This sequence joins TRBV30 and TRBJ1-2, with 7 positions matching TRBD1. From germline, CDR1 is GTSNPN and CDR2 SVGIG (reference sequence). J gave up 5 bases and V 2 bases, and 5 bases lay outside the gene matches. The CDR3 is 13 amino acids.

V and J are TRBV6-1 and TRBJ1-1, with TRBD1 matching 7 bases. The CDR3 contains 15 residues. The trim removed 0 bases at V and 0 bases at J, leaving 1 base unmatched. Germline-derived CDR1 and CDR2 are MNHNS and SASEGT. CDR3 amino acids: CASSEAGTVNTEAFF. CDR3 sequence (DNA): TGTGCCAGCAGTGAAGCGGGGACAGTGAACACTGAAGCTTTCTTT.